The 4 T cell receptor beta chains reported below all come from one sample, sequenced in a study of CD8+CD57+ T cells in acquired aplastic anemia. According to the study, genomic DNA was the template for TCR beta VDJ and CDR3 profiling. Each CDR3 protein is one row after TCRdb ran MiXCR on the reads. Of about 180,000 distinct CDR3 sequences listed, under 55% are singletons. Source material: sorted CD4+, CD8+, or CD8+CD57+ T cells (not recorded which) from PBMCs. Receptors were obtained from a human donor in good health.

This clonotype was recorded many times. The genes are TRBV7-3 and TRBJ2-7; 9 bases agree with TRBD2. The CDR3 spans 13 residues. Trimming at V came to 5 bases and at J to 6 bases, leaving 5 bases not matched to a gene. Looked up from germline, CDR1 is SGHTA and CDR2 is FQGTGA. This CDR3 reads CASSMTSGGEQYF. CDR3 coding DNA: TGTGCCAGCAGCATGACTAGCGGTGGCGAGCAGTACTTC.

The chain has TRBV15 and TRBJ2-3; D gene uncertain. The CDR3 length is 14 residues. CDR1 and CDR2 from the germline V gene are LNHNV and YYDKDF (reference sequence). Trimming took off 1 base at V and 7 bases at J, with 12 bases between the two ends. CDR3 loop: CATSRGSTMNTQYF. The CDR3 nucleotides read TGTGCCACCAGCAGAGGATCCACGATGAATACGCAGTATTTT.

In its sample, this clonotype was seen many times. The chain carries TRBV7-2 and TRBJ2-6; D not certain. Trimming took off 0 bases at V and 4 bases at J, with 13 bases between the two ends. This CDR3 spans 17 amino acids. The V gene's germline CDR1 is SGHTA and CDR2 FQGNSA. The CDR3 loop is CASSLATDPGGANVLTF. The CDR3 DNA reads TGTGCCAGCAGCTTAGCAACGGACCCCGGGGGGGCCAACGTCCTGACTTTC.

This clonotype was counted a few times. CDR3 DNA: TGTGCCAGCGGGGGGGCCAACTATGAGCAGTTCTTC. This translates into CASGGANYEQFF. The genes are TRBV2 and TRBJ2-1, with D perhaps matching TRBD2 (7 bases). CDR1 and CDR2 from the germline V gene are SNHLY and FYNNEI. The V end was cut by 8 bases, the J end by 8 bases, with 13 bases between. This CDR3 spans 12 amino acids.